This passage covers 27 T cell receptor beta chains from one sample sequenced in a study of cytomegalovirus exposure and HLA in healthy donors. In the PCR, 60 Vbeta and 13 Jbeta primers were used. Sequencing was performed with immunoSEQ multiplex PCR; in TCRdb, only in-frame clones are kept and a portion is missing. The sample holds 150,000 to 200,000 clones, 82% seen once. Sequencing used PBMCs. These receptors were collected from a girl between 2 and 10 years old in good health and CMV-seropositive.

This sequence joins TRBV18 and TRBJ1-2; 10 bases map to TRBD1. CDR3 length: 14 amino acids. The ends lost 5 bases at V and 3 bases at J; junction bases unmatched: 3. Germline-derived CDR1 and CDR2 are KGHSH and LQKENI. CDR3 DNA: TGTGCCAGCTCAGCCGGGACAGGGGACTATGGCTACACCTTC. Its protein is CASSAGTGDYGYTF.

This clone was counted a few times. The V gene is TRBV5-4, the J gene TRBJ2-5; 8 bases align to TRBD2. Looked up from germline, CDR1 is SGHNT and CDR2 is YYREEE (reference sequence). CDR3 length equals 15 residues. Unmatched junction bases numbered 14, after V lost 9 bases and J lost 4 bases. CDR3 amino acids: CATKIAGRARETQYF. The CDR3 DNA reads TGTGCCACCAAAATAGCGGGGCGGGCTAGAGAGACCCAGTACTTC.

The chain has TRBV2 and TRBJ2-4; 14 positions match TRBD2. The V segment lost 6 bases and the J segment 0 bases; nucleotides outside the gene matches: 10. Germline CDR1 is SNHLY and CDR2 is FYNNEI. The CDR3 spans 19 residues. Written as DNA, the CDR3 is TGTGCCAGCAGGGAAACCCCTGGACTAGCGGGAGGAGCCAAAAACATTCAGTACTTC. Amino acids: CASRETPGLAGGAKNIQYF.

The gene calls are TRBV5-6 and TRBJ2-3; D possibly corresponds to TRBD2 (6 bases). V lost 4 bases, J lost 2 bases, and 11 bases lay in between. The CDR3 covers 14 residues. Looked up from germline, CDR1 is SGHDT and CDR2 is YYEEEE. The CDR3 DNA sequence: TGTGCCAGCAGCCAGGGACTCTACACAGATACGCAGTATTTT. Its translation is CASSQGLYTDTQYF.

The sample holds a few counts of this clone. V gene TRBV6-4 combines with J gene TRBJ2-1, with 12 positions matching TRBD2. The CDR3 has 15 amino acids. CDR1 is MRHNA and CDR2 is SNTAGT in the germline V gene. V shed 4 bases and J 4 bases; nucleotides not matched to a gene: 2. The CDR3 is CASSALAGGYNEQFF. CDR3 DNA: TGTGCCAGCAGTGCTCTAGCGGGAGGGTACAATGAGCAGTTCTTC.

This clone was picked up a small number of times. The chain has TRBV9 and TRBJ2-1; perhaps TRBD2 as D (5 bases). Germline loops: CDR1 SGDLS, CDR2 YYNGEE. This CDR3 contains 15 residues. Between the trimmed V and J ends, which lost 4 bases and 3 bases, there was a span of 14 bases. Here the CDR3 reads CASSLAGGLYNEQFF. Written as DNA, the CDR3 is TGTGCCAGCAGCCTCGCGGGCGGACTCTACAATGAGCAGTTCTTC.

The V gene is TRBV5-1, the J gene TRBJ2-3, with D unresolved. Germline CDR1 reads SGHRS; CDR2 reads YFSETQ. This CDR3 has 14 amino acids. V was cut by 0 bases and J by 4 bases, with 9 bases left in between. Here the CDR3 reads CASSLAGAADTQYF. DNA for the CDR3: TGCGCCAGCAGCTTGGCCGGAGCCGCAGATACGCAGTATTTT.

The gene calls are TRBV28 and TRBJ2-3; 7 bases are a match to TRBD1. Germline-derived CDR1 and CDR2 are MDHEN and SYDVKM. The CDR3 is made up of 14 amino acids. With 5 bases clipped from V and 5 bases from J, the junction kept 7 bases outside the gene matches. The CDR3 protein is CASSPTGVGDTQYF. The CDR3 DNA reads as TGTGCCAGCAGTCCTACAGGGGTGGGAGATACGCAGTATTTT.

This chain uses TRBV6-5 with TRBJ2-7, with D possibly matching TRBD2 (5 bases). Between the trimmed V and J ends, which lost 11 bases and 12 bases, there was a span of 17 bases. The CDR3 has 10 amino acids. Germline V gives CDR1 MNHEY, CDR2 SVGAGI. CDR3 loop: CAAGFKARYF. The CDR3 bases are TGTGCCGCGGGCTTTAAGGCCCGGTACTTC.

The V call is TRBV14, the J call TRBJ1-2; D unclear. Trimming removed 1 base from V and 6 bases from J, with 9 bases in between. This CDR3 is 13 amino acids long. In germline, CDR1 is SGHDN, CDR2 FVKESK. The DNA of the CDR3 is TGTGCCAGCAGCCAAGTCAACTCCAATGGCTACACCTTC. Its protein is CASSQVNSNGYTF.

The chain links TRBV30 to TRBJ2-2; 8 bases match TRBD2. Germline V CDR1 and CDR2: GTSNPN, SVGIG (reference sequence). V dropped 2 bases and J dropped 5; count of bases not matched to a gene: 4. This CDR3 has 14 amino acids. In DNA form, the CDR3 reads TGTGCCTGGAGTAAACTAGCGGAGACCGGGGAGCTGTTTTTT. Amino acid sequence: CAWSKLAETGELFF.

The genes are TRBV5-1 and TRBJ2-1, with TRBD1 matching 10 bases. Trimming cost V 3 bases and J 5 bases; bases outside gene matches: 2. The CDR3 spans 14 residues. Germline CDR1 SGHRS, CDR2 YFSETQ. The CDR3 spells CASSSGQGHNEQFF. The CDR3 DNA reads TGCGCCAGCAGCTCGGGACAGGGGCACAATGAGCAGTTCTTC.

The rearrangement uses TRBV29-1 and TRBJ2-5; TRBD2 matches 11 bases. Germline V gene sequence: CDR1 SQVTM, CDR2 ANQGSEA. There are 15 residues in the CDR3. J gave up 3 bases and V 5 bases, and 8 bases lay outside the gene matches. The CDR3 coding sequence is TGCAGCGTTACCGGGACTAGCGGAAGGAAAGAGACCCAGTACTTC. This gives the protein CSVTGTSGRKETQYF.

This clone was detected once. This chain uses TRBV7-9 with TRBJ1-1, with a weak D call TRBD1 (5 bases). Deletions cut 1 base from V and 1 base from J, with 16 bases between. The CDR3 is 17 residues long. Germline CDR1 and CDR2: SEHNR and FQNEAQ (reference sequence). CDR3 region: CASSLGQGRSRNTEAFF. The CDR3 nucleotides are TGTGCCAGCAGCTTAGGTCAGGGAAGGTCCAGGAACACTGAAGCTTTCTTT.

The chain links TRBV7-9 to TRBJ2-5; D call uncertain. Germline V gives CDR1 SEHNR, CDR2 FQNEAQ (reference sequence). This CDR3 spans 16 amino acids. The germline V and J ends were trimmed by 1 base and 5 bases, with 17 bases remaining between them. The DNA of the CDR3 is TGTGCCAGCAGCTTAGTTGGTTTAGGAGCCTTGGAGACCCAGTACTTC. Residues: CASSLVGLGALETQYF.

The CDR3 reads CASREPRQGSYGYTF. In nucleotides, the CDR3 is TGCGCCAGCAGGGAGCCGCGACAGGGCTCCTATGGCTACACCTTC. The chain recombines TRBV4-1 with TRBJ1-2, with 7 bases fitting TRBD1. Per the germline V gene, CDR1 is MGHRA and CDR2 is YSYEKL. J gave up 4 bases and V 6 bases, and 11 bases lay outside the gene matches. The CDR3 runs 15 residues.

The chain recombines TRBV5-6 with TRBJ2-7; D possibly corresponds to TRBD2 (5 bases). The CDR3 totals 16 residues. Trimming left V 0 bases short and J 0 bases short, with 13 bases between. Germline-derived CDR1 and CDR2 are SGHDT and YYEEEE. The CDR3 sequence is CASSLGAVLTSYEQYF. The CDR3 bases are TGTGCCAGCAGCTTGGGAGCGGTTCTCACCTCCTACGAGCAGTACTTC. Combining the CDR3 with reference TRBV5-6 and TRBJ2-7 gives the whole variable domain DAGVTQSPTHLIKTRGQQVTLRCSPKSGHDTVSWYQQALGQGPQFIFQYYEEEERQRGNFPDRFSGHQFPNYSSELNVNALLLGDSALYLCASSLGAVLTSYEQYFGPGTRLTVT.

The rearrangement links TRBV6-1 to TRBJ2-7; no clear D gene. Germline assignment: CDR1 MNHNS and CDR2 SASEGT. The CDR3 has 11 residues. V was cut by 3 bases and J by 3 bases, with 3 bases left in between. In nucleotides, the CDR3 is TGTGCCAGCAGTGATAACTACGAGCAGTACTTC. Its protein product is CASSDNYEQYF.

The chain is built from TRBV7-3 and TRBJ2-1; perhaps TRBD2 as D (6 bases). V lost 6 bases and J lost 8, with 14 bases in between. The length of the CDR3 is 13 residues. Germline assignment: CDR1 SGHTA and CDR2 FQGTGA. For the CDR3, the DNA is TGTGCCAGCAGTCAAGGGAGGACGGATGAGCAGTTCTTC. It specifies CASSQGRTDEQFF.

Here the CDR3 reads CASQRGGETQYF. CDR3 DNA sequence: TGTGCCAGCCAAAGGGGAGGAGAGACCCAGTACTTC. J is TRBJ2-5 and V is TRBV2; TRBD2 is a possible D gene (6 bases). The V gene lost 8 bases and the J gene lost 4 bases, with 11 bases spanning the gap. The CDR3 covers 12 residues. The germline CDR1 and CDR2 sequences are SNHLY and FYNNEI.

The chain joins TRBV28 to TRBJ2-7; 9 bases agree with TRBD2. The germline V gene has CDR1 MDHEN and CDR2 SYDVKM. With 6 bases clipped from V and 3 bases from J, the junction kept 9 bases outside the gene matches. This CDR3 contains 15 residues. DNA of the CDR3: TGTGCCAGCAGACCGGGTATAGCGGGAGTCTACGAGCAGTACTTC. Translating it yields CASRPGIAGVYEQYF.

V is TRBV5-3 and J is TRBJ2-1; possible D gene TRBD2, 7 bases. TRBV5-3 is filed as an ORF, its function uncertain. V lost 0 bases and J lost 0, with 10 bases in between. CDR3 size: 16 residues. CDR3 region: CARSLAGGPSYNEQFF. CDR3 DNA sequence: TGTGCCAGAAGCTTGGCCGGGGGGCCCTCCTACAATGAGCAGTTCTTC.

This chain uses TRBV28 with TRBJ2-5; 10 nucleotides line up with TRBD1. With 6 bases clipped from V and 5 bases from J, the junction kept 12 bases outside the gene matches. Germline loops: CDR1 MDHEN, CDR2 SYDVKM. CDR3 length: 16 residues. The CDR3 region has the DNA TGTGCCAGCAGCCCCTCGGGGACAGGGGATCGGGAGACCCAGTACTTC. Protein product: CASSPSGTGDRETQYF.

This chain links TRBV27 with TRBJ1-1; D unclear. Looked up from germline, CDR1 is MNHEY and CDR2 is SMNVEV (reference sequence). The CDR3 has 14 amino acids. V was shortened by 2 bases and J by 1 base, with 8 bases between the two germline ends. The CDR3 region has the DNA TGTGCCAGCAGTTTAGTGGCAGGGAACACTGAAGCTTTCTTT. Encoded protein: CASSLVAGNTEAFF.

The chain has TRBV7-9 and TRBJ2-7; tentatively, D is TRBD1 (6 bases). The CDR3 has 14 residues. Trimming took 1 base from V and 6 from J, leaving 13 bases between them. The germline CDR1 and CDR2 sequences are SEHNR and FQNEAQ (reference sequence). CDR3 bases: TGTGCCAGCAGCTTAGAACAGGGTGCAATCGAGCAGTACTTC. It codes for CASSLEQGAIEQYF.

The V gene is TRBV27, the J gene TRBJ1-1; TRBD1 agrees at 7 bases. The CDR3 has 15 amino acids. Per the germline V gene, CDR1 is MNHEY and CDR2 is SMNVEV (reference sequence). With 7 bases clipped from V and 1 base from J, the junction kept 9 bases outside the gene matches. The CDR3 is CASIMRGLGNTEAFF. CDR3 in DNA: TGTGCCAGCATAATGAGGGGGCTCGGGAACACTGAAGCTTTCTTT.

V usage is TRBV30 and J usage is TRBJ2-7; TRBD2 matches at 7 bases. This CDR3 is 10 amino acids long. Germline assignment: CDR1 GTSNPN and CDR2 SVGIG (reference sequence). V lost 3 bases, J lost 7 bases, and 0 bases stayed unmatched. CDR3 DNA sequence: TGTGCCTGGAGCGGGGGGGAGCAGTACTTC. Translation gives CAWSGGEQYF.